Below, one T cell receptor beta chain is given with its context. Its antigen is currently not known. Qualities for individual bases were not recorded, and no much larger clone is one base off. This sample was included in a study of CD4 T cells in relation to SARS-CoV-2 and coronaviruses (dated by TCRdb to the early 2020s). As for the study more broadly: In the ViraFEST assay, PBMCs were cultured with antigen for 10 days, after which TCR beta CDR3s were sequenced to identify clonal expansions specific to the antigen. An HIV-1 Nef peptide pool or a culture without peptide was used as the negative reference condition. Patient-derived lymphoblastoid cell lines were used to map the HLA restriction of shared crossreactive spike epitopes. At the level of individual TCR clonotypes, the study measured memory CD4+ T cell crossreactivity between SARS-CoV-2 spike protein and common cold coronavirus spike proteins. The Adaptive Biotechnologies TCR-sequencing kit was used to sequence samples from a few pre-COVID donors and the naive versus memory experiments, whereas other data were Illumina-based. For other donors in the study, expansion assays were sequenced with a different, Illumina-based TCR-beta assay. Overall study results and their limits: Memory CD4+ clonotypes crossrecognizing SARS-CoV-2 and at least one common cold coronavirus spike were found in roughly 65% of donors. Crossreactivity analysis centred on spike protein, so crossreactivity against other viral proteins was not assessed. Small numbers of patients and of tested TCRs were a limitation of the study. No donor contributed both pre-pandemic and post-infection samples, which limited tracing the source of pre-existing responses. Crossreactive clones showed significantly weaker SARS-CoV-2-driven expansion than monoreactive clones, consistent with antigenic imprinting.

Libraries were constructed by the immunoSEQ multiplex PCR assay. Turning to the authors' computational methods: During preprocessing, nonproductive sequences were removed, along with CDR3s that did not begin with C, did not end with F or W, or were shorter than 7 amino acids. Antigen-specific clonotypes were called with the MANAFEST web app, based on expansion relative to reference and other culture wells. To be counted as positive, a clone had to show significant expansion compared with the reference culture, at an FDR below 0.05, in 2 of 3 replicate wells. To be called positive, a clone also had to show significant expansion compared with every other tandem well and an odds ratio greater than 5. CDR3 homology was quantified as pairwise Levenshtein distance, calculated with the stringdist R package after three terminal residues were trimmed from each end. TCRdb retrieved this table from immuneACCESS and kept in-frame rearrangements only. Not all clones are present; in checked studies, unresolved V genes account for under half, and no reason is known for the remainder. V, J and clone size reflect that table, while D and trimming were determined from the DNA. The sample table contains under 25,000 clones; only one count was recorded for approximately 77% of them. The ten largest clonotypes hold 15% to 18% of the sample.

CD4+ T cells from unexposed donors were collected before the COVID-19 pandemic (2011-2018). After around eleven days of culture, CD4+ T cells were isolated with the EasySep CD4+ T cell isolation kit. As far as cell numbers permitted, CD4+ T cells from unexposed donors were tested for reactivity against SARS-CoV-2 S and N as well as four spike pools from common cold coronaviruses. Each well held 2 million or so PBMCs cultured in IMDM containing around 5% human AB serum and 7.5 to 10 IU/ml IL-2. Half of the culture medium was replaced with fresh IL-2-containing medium on days 3 and 7. Each peptide culture condition was generally run in triplicate replicate wells. The leukapheresis product used for the unexposed donors was purchased from a commercial source. Ficoll-Paque PLUS gradient centrifugation was used to isolate PBMCs from either whole blood or leukapheresis product. PBMCs were either cryopreserved at -140 degrees C or used fresh in the expansion assay. The QIAamp Micro DNA Kit was used to extract genomic DNA from the CD4+ T cells.

This sequence originates from a human donor in good health. Source material: CD4+ T cells from PBMCs, cultured in vitro.

The nucleotide sequence is given as TGTGCCAGCAGTCTCCGGGAGGCGGATACGCAGTATTTT. It translates as CASSLREADTQYF. The sequence joins TRBV12-3 or TRBV12-4 to TRBJ2-3, with 7 junctional bases fitting TRBD2. V lost 5 bases and J lost 6 bases, and the count of bases not matched to a germline gene is 5. The CDR3 contains 13 residues, cysteine and phenylalanine counted. The kept DNA is CDR3 alone, 39 bases in frame from the first base.